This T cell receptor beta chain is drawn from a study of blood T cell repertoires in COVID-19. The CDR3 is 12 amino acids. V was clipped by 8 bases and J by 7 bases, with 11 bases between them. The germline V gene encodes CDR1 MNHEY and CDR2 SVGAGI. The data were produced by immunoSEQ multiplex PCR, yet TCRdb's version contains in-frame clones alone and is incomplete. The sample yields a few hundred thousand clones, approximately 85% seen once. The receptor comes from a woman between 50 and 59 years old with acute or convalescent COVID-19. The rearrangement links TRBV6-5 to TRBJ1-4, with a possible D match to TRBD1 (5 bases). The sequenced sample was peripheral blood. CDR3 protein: CASSDQGEKLFF. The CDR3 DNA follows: TGTGCCAGCTCTGACCAGGGTGAAAAACTGTTTTTT.